The next 28 T cell receptor beta chains were all read from a single sample in a study of blood T cell repertoires in COVID-19. This table comes from immunoSEQ multiplex PCR, and its TCRdb copy is limited to in-frame clones, with some not included. The data show 70,000 to 95,000 clones, about 89% seen once. Sequenced: peripheral blood. These receptor sequences come from a man aged 70 or older with active or convalescent COVID-19.

V usage is TRBV4-1 and J usage is TRBJ1-2; 7 bases are shared with TRBD1. The CDR3 runs 16 residues. V lost 0 bases, J lost 3 bases, and 7 bases stayed unmatched. Germline CDR1 reads MGHRA; CDR2 reads YSYEKL. The CDR3 nucleotides read TGCGCCAGCAGCCAAGAGGAAAAAACAGGGGACTATGGCTACACCTTC. It is translated as CASSQEEKTGDYGYTF.

V gene TRBV7-3 combines with J gene TRBJ2-6, with D perhaps TRBD1 (6 bases). This CDR3 comprises 18 residues. CDR1 SGHTA and CDR2 FQGTGA come from the germline V gene. V lost 5 bases and J lost 0, with 17 bases in between. The CDR3 DNA sequence: TGTGCCAGCAGCCCTAGGACAGTGAGGGGCTCTGGGGCCAACGTCCTGACTTTC. The encoded protein is CASSPRTVRGSGANVLTF.

The rearrangement uses TRBV28 and TRBJ1-1, with D possibly matching TRBD1 (5 bases). The CDR3 spans 11 residues. Trimming removed 3 bases at V and 7 bases at J, with 6 bases between. Per germline, CDR1 MDHEN and CDR2 SYDVKM. This CDR3 reads CASSFTGEAFF. The CDR3 coding sequence is TGTGCCAGCAGTTTTACAGGTGAAGCTTTCTTT.

The gene calls are TRBV30 and TRBJ2-3; possibly TRBD2 for D (6 bases). CDR3 length: 13 residues. Trimming pared 0 bases from V and 3 bases from J, leaving 7 bases between. The germline V gene encodes CDR1 GTSNPN and CDR2 SVGIG (reference sequence). This CDR3 is CAWSVAGTDTQYF. As DNA, the CDR3 is TGTGCCTGGAGTGTAGCGGGTACAGATACGCAGTATTTT.

This clone was detected only once. Here the CDR3 reads CASSLEGSRSPLHF. The CDR3 DNA reads as TGCGCCAGCAGCTTAGAGGGAAGTCGGTCACCCCTCCACTTT. V gene TRBV5-1 combines with J gene TRBJ1-6; D gene ambiguous. This CDR3 is built from 14 residues. The V gene lost 2 bases and the J gene lost 10 bases, with 13 bases spanning the gap. The germline V gene encodes CDR1 SGHRS and CDR2 YFSETQ.

This chain connects TRBV5-4 to TRBJ2-2; a possible D gene is TRBD1 (7 bases). The CDR3 extends over 16 amino acids. In germline, CDR1 is SGHNT, CDR2 YYREEE (reference sequence). V dropped 2 bases and J dropped 5 bases, with 16 bases sitting between them. CDR3 loop: CASSFPQGGLTGELFF. The CDR3 region has the DNA TGTGCCAGCAGCTTCCCCCAGGGGGGATTAACCGGGGAGCTGTTTTTT.

The chain uses TRBV5-6 and TRBJ2-3; 13 bases match TRBD2. The length of the CDR3 is 16 residues. The V and J ends lost 4 bases and 5 bases, in that order; junction bases with no gene match: 7. The V gene's germline CDR1 is SGHDT and CDR2 YYEEEE. CDR3 DNA: TGTGCCAGCAGCACTAGCGGGAGGGCCGGGGTAGATACGCAGTATTTT. It encodes CASSTSGRAGVDTQYF.

This clone was observed once. The chain carries TRBV28 and TRBJ2-7, with 7 positions matching TRBD2. The CDR3 loop spans 13 amino acids. Unmatched junction bases numbered 6, after V lost 7 bases and J lost 3 bases. Germline assignment: CDR1 MDHEN and CDR2 SYDVKM. The CDR3 DNA follows: TGTGCCAGCAAAGTTCCTAGCGGCTACGAGCAGTACTTC. This gives the protein CASKVPSGYEQYF.

The chain employs TRBV6-2 or TRBV6-3 and TRBJ2-3; D might be TRBD2 (5 bases). The V end lost 7 bases, the J end lost 8 bases, and 13 bases lay between the germline ends. Germline assignment: CDR1 MNHEY and CDR2 SVGEGT. This CDR3 contains 12 residues. CDR3 nucleotides: TGTGCCAGCACCCCGGGTGGAGGTACGCAGTATTTT. This gives the protein CASTPGGGTQYF.

This clone came up once. V gene TRBV29-1 combines with J gene TRBJ2-7, with D perhaps matching TRBD2 (6 bases). V was shortened by 4 bases and J by 6 bases, with 16 bases between the two germline ends. Germline V gene lookup returns CDR1 SQVTM and CDR2 ANQGSEA. The CDR3 contains 13 residues. The CDR3 DNA follows: TGCAGCGTTGGGGGGTCGGGGGTTGGCGAGCAGTACTTC. Translating it yields CSVGGSGVGEQYF.

The chain combines TRBV10-1 with TRBJ2-1; D not certain. Trimming shortened V by 1 base and J by 15 bases, and 13 bases separated the two germline ends. From germline, CDR1 is WNHNN and CDR2 SYGVQD (reference sequence). This CDR3 has 12 residues. Here the CDR3 DNA reads TGCGCCAGCAGTGAGTATCTAGTGACGAGGTTCTTC. This gives the protein CASSEYLVTRFF.

The chain has TRBV5-6 and TRBJ2-3; 8 bases line up with TRBD2. CDR1 and CDR2 (germline): SGHDT, YYEEEE. The CDR3 spans 16 residues. The V and J ends lost 9 bases and 4 bases, in that order; junction bases with no gene match: 16. CDR3 amino acids: CATYKEAGAGADTQYF. The DNA of the CDR3 is TGTGCCACTTACAAAGAAGCGGGAGCGGGGGCAGATACGCAGTATTTT.

This chain links TRBV2 with TRBJ1-1; 9 nucleotides align to TRBD1. Germline V gene data show CDR1 as SNHLY and CDR2 as FYNNEI. V dropped 8 bases and J dropped 4; count of bases not matched to a gene: 2. The CDR3 has 12 residues. The CDR3 nucleotides read TGTGCCAGCGGGACAGGGTCCACTGAAGCTTTCTTT. Amino acid sequence: CASGTGSTEAFF.

The chain joins TRBV9 to TRBJ2-1, with no clear D. The CDR3 spans 15 residues. In germline, CDR1 is SGDLS, CDR2 YYNGEE. Trimming left V 0 bases short and J 5 bases short, with 12 bases between. The CDR3 sequence is CASSVGTSFDNEQFF. As DNA, the CDR3 is TGTGCCAGCAGCGTAGGAACTTCGTTCGACAATGAGCAGTTCTTC.

The V call is TRBV24-1, the J call TRBJ2-3; 7 bases align to TRBD2. Germline CDR1 reads KGHDR; CDR2 reads SFDVKD. The CDR3 is 15 residues long. Unmatched junction bases numbered 3, after V lost 1 base and J lost 3 bases. CDR3 sequence: CATSDFLAATDTQYF. CDR3 DNA: TGTGCCACCAGTGATTTCCTAGCGGCTACAGATACGCAGTATTTT.

The rearrangement uses TRBV7-8 and TRBJ2-7; TRBD1 matches at 10 bases. Germline trimming cut 5 bases from V and 7 bases from J; bases unmatched to any gene: 8. The CDR3 extends over 14 amino acids. Germline CDR1 is SGHVS and CDR2 is FQNEAQ. The CDR3 loop reads CASSPRQGAGEQYF. The CDR3 DNA reads TGTGCCAGCAGCCCGAGACAGGGGGCGGGAGAGCAGTACTTC.

The V gene is TRBV2, the J gene TRBJ2-1, with 10 bases identical to TRBD2. Germline V CDR1 and CDR2: SNHLY, FYNNEI. The trim removed 7 bases at V and 4 bases at J, leaving 4 bases unmatched. The CDR3 loop spans 14 amino acids. The CDR3 region has the DNA TGTGCCAGCAACCTAGCGGGAGTATACAATGAGCAGTTCTTC. Its protein is CASNLAGVYNEQFF.

V gene TRBV6-4 combines with J gene TRBJ1-5; possible D gene TRBD1, 5 bases. The CDR3 sequence is 14 residues long. V was clipped by 8 bases and J by 10 bases, with 21 bases between them. Looked up from germline, CDR1 is MRHNA and CDR2 is SNTAGT. Written as DNA, the CDR3 is TGTGCCAGCTCAGAGACAGCGACAATCGGACCCCAGCATTTT. It specifies CASSETATIGPQHF.

The gene calls are TRBV7-8 and TRBJ1-2, with D maybe TRBD1 (6 bases). This CDR3 contains 18 residues. Trimming stripped 5 bases from V and 2 bases from J, with 24 bases between. The germline gives CDR1 SGHVS, CDR2 FQNEAQ. The CDR3 DNA sequence: TGTGCCAGCAGCCCACCTCAAGACAGGTTTGGGGACAACTATGGCTACACCTTC. Its protein is CASSPPQDRFGDNYGYTF. Full variable domain (rest looked up from reference TRBV7-8 and TRBJ1-2): GAGVSQSPRYKVAKRGQDVALRCDPISGHVSLFWYQQALGQGPEFLTYFQNEAQLDKSGLPSDRFFAERPEGSVSTLKIQRTQQEDSAVYLCASSPPQDRFGDNYGYTFGSGTRLTVV.

This clone was detected only once. The CDR3 DNA reads as TGTGCCAGCAGTTATAGTCAGCGCAATGAGCAGTTCTTC. Protein: CASSYSQRNEQFF. The chain links TRBV6-2 or TRBV6-3 to TRBJ2-1; D ambiguous. Germline CDR1 MNHEY, CDR2 SVGEGT. The CDR3 consists of 13 residues. With 3 bases removed from V and 6 bases from J, the gap between germline ends came to 9 bases.

The chain is built from TRBV9 and TRBJ2-1, with 8 bases aligning to TRBD2. CDR3 length: 16 residues. Trimming removed 3 bases from V and 9 bases from J; junction bases left unmatched: 14. Germline V CDR1 and CDR2: SGDLS, YYNGEE. The CDR3 coding sequence is TGTGCCAGCAGCGCCCCGGGACTAGTGATAGCTGGTGAGCAGTTCTTC. Encoded protein: CASSAPGLVIAGEQFF.

The chain recombines TRBV28 with TRBJ1-1; 8 bases line up with TRBD1. This CDR3 has 14 amino acids. V trimming: 6 bases; J trimming: 5 bases; junction bases outside the gene matches: 8. Germline assignment: CDR1 MDHEN and CDR2 SYDVKM. The CDR3: CASRLTGGRTEAFF. CDR3 coding DNA: TGTGCCAGCAGGCTTACAGGGGGTCGGACTGAAGCTTTCTTT.

The CDR3 sequence is CASSLSTGSYNEQFF. In nucleotides, the CDR3 is TGTGCCAGCTCGTTATCGACAGGCTCCTACAATGAGCAGTTCTTC. The chain is built from TRBV18 and TRBJ2-1, with a possible D match to TRBD1 (6 bases). The CDR3 runs to 15 residues. Trimming cost V 6 bases and J 0 bases, with 12 bases left between them. Germline loops: CDR1 KGHSH, CDR2 LQKENI.

Here the CDR3 DNA reads TGTGCCAGCAGAGGGGTAGGGTTAAGTGCCGAGCAGTACTTC. Amino acid sequence: CASRGVGLSAEQYF. The rearrangement joins TRBV10-3 to TRBJ2-7; D possibly uses TRBD1 or TRBD2 (5 bases each). Germline assignment: CDR1 ENHRY and CDR2 SYGVKD. The ends were cut back, 10 bases at V and 6 bases at J, with 22 bases in the middle. This CDR3 region has 14 residues.

This chain links TRBV28 with TRBJ2-1; TRBD1 is a possible D gene (5 bases). This CDR3 is 15 amino acids long. V was cut by 7 bases and J by 1 base, with 14 bases left in between. In germline, CDR1 is MDHEN, CDR2 SYDVKM. The DNA of the CDR3 is TGTGCCAGCAATTACAACAGGAAGTCCTACAATGAGCAGTTCTTC. This gives the protein CASNYNRKSYNEQFF.

The chain recombines TRBV10-3 with TRBJ1-1, with TRBD1 as a possible D gene (6 bases). Germline CDR1 ENHRY, CDR2 SYGVKD. V shed 6 bases and J shed 11 bases, with 16 bases lying between them. The CDR3 contains 12 residues. DNA of the CDR3: TGTGCCATCAGCGCAGGGGCATTGGTGGCTTTCTTT. Translation gives CAISAGALVAFF.

The CDR3 DNA sequence: TGTGCCAGCAGCATAGCGGAGGGAACCTACGAGCAGTACTTC. Amino acids: CASSIAEGTYEQYF. V usage is TRBV5-5 and J usage is TRBJ2-7; the D gene is possibly TRBD2 (6 bases). The CDR3 is 14 residues long. Trimming cost V 4 bases and J 2 bases, with 13 bases left between them. CDR1 SGHKS and CDR2 YYEKEE come from the germline V gene (reference sequence).

V and J are TRBV27 and TRBJ2-5; TRBD2 matches 12 bases. J lost 3 bases, V lost 8 bases, and 4 bases had no gene match. The CDR3 extends over 14 amino acids. Germline V gives CDR1 MNHEY, CDR2 SMNVEV (reference sequence). The CDR3 DNA reads TGTGCCAGCTCACCTAGCGGGGGGGAAGAGACCCAGTACTTC. The encoded protein is CASSPSGGEETQYF.